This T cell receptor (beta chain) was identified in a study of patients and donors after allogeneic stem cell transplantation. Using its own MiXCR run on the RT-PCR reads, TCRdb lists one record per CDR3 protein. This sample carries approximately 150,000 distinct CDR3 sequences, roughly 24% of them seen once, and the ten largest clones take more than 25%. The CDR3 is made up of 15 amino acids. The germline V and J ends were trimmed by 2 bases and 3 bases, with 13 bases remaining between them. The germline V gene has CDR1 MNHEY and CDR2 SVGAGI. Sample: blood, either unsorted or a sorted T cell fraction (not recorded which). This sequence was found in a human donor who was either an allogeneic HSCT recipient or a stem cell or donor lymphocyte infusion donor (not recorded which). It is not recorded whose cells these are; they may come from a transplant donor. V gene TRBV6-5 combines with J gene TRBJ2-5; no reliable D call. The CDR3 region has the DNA TGTGCCAGCAGTTACAACTCGGGCAGTGAAGAGACCCAGTACTTC. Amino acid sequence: CASSYNSGSEETQYF.